The 30 T cell receptor beta chains below were found in one sample sequenced in a study of T cell responses to AZD1222 COVID-19 vaccine. Method: immunoSEQ multiplex PCR; TCRdb's copy keeps in-frame clones and lacks some. The sample gives about 140,000 clones, 70% to 90% of which show up once; approximately 6% is in the top ten. The input for sequencing was peripheral blood, taken on day 0 of AZD1222 vaccination. The receptors stem from an adult in good health.

This chain uses TRBV29-1 with TRBJ1-4; TRBD1 agrees at 7 bases. CDR1 SQVTM and CDR2 ANQGSEA come from the germline V gene. This CDR3 region has 14 residues. With V trimmed by 4 bases and J by 5 bases, 7 bases remained unmatched. CDR3 residues: CSVGWDSRNEKLFF. The CDR3 DNA reads as TGCAGCGTTGGATGGGACAGCCGGAATGAAAAACTGTTTTTT.

The CDR3 loop is CASIAPGRVPYNEQFF. CDR3 nucleotide sequence: TGTGCCAGCATCGCCCCCGGCAGGGTACCCTACAATGAGCAGTTCTTC. The chain is built from TRBV28 and TRBJ2-1, with a possible D match to TRBD1 (5 bases). Germline lookup yields CDR1 MDHEN and CDR2 SYDVKM. V was clipped by 7 bases and J by 2 bases, with 18 bases between them. This CDR3 has 16 amino acids.

This chain uses TRBV3-1 (or the pseudogene TRBV3-2) with TRBJ1-3, with 7 bases that match TRBD1. CDR3 length: 18 amino acids. The V gene end was trimmed by 1 base and the J gene end by 0 bases; junction bases not matched to a gene: 9. From germline, CDR1 is LGHDT and CDR2 YNNKEL (reference sequence). CDR3 DNA sequence: TGTGCCAGCAGCCAAGGTCTTCCAGGGGGGACCTCTGGAAACACCATATATTTT. Protein: CASSQGLPGGTSGNTIYF.

The rearrangement links TRBV5-1 to TRBJ2-7; 10 nucleotides match TRBD2. The CDR3 loop spans 15 amino acids. Germline trimming cut 0 bases from V and 4 bases from J; bases unmatched to any gene: 4. Germline V lookup: CDR1 SGHRS, CDR2 YFSETQ. CDR3 nucleotides: TGCGCCAGCAGCTTGGTGACTAGCGGGTCGTACGAGCAGTACTTC. As protein: CASSLVTSGSYEQYF.

This clone was counted once. The CDR3 DNA reads as TGCGCCAGCAGCTTGGACGGCGACCCAATCCGACCTGGGGCCAACGTCCTGACTTTC. Protein sequence: CASSLDGDPIRPGANVLTF. This chain connects TRBV5-1 to TRBJ2-6; D gene uncertain. The CDR3 totals 19 residues. CDR1 and CDR2 from the germline V gene are SGHRS and YFSETQ. V was cut by 0 bases and J by 2 bases, with 18 bases left in between.

The chain uses TRBV7-8 and TRBJ2-1; tentative D call: TRBD2 (5 bases). Trimming removed 5 bases from V and 9 bases from J, with 17 bases in between. Looked up from germline, CDR1 is SGHVS and CDR2 is FQNEAQ. The CDR3 is 14 amino acids. The CDR3 loop is CASSTGRVSGEQFF. For the CDR3, the DNA is TGTGCCAGCAGCACCGGTAGGGTCAGCGGTGAGCAGTTCTTC.

The chain joins TRBV6-5 to TRBJ2-7; TRBD2 is a possible D gene (7 bases). Per germline, CDR1 MNHEY and CDR2 SVGAGI. V was trimmed by 5 bases and J by 5 bases, leaving 19 bases between them. The CDR3 runs 15 residues. DNA for the CDR3: TGTGCCAGCAGTCGAGCACCCTCGGGGGGCGACGAGCAGTACTTC. Translated, it gives CASSRAPSGGDEQYF.

As for this clone: The junction departs from germline at one end; a sequencing error may be responsible. V and J are TRBV20-1 and TRBJ1-2; TRBD1 is a possible D gene (5 bases). CDR1 and CDR2 (germline): DFQATT, SNEGSKA (reference sequence). This CDR3 region has 10 residues. DNA of the CDR3: TGCAGCGGGGACCAGGGAGTCCTTCTTTTC. It specifies CSGDQGVLLF.

V and J are TRBV11-2 and TRBJ1-4; the D gene is possibly TRBD1 (6 bases). Trimming removed 5 bases at V and 8 bases at J, with 18 bases between. This CDR3 region has 15 residues. Germline loops: CDR1 SGHAT, CDR2 FQNNGV. The CDR3 DNA reads as TGTGCCAGCAGCGCGATCAGGGGATCGAGGGAAAAACTGTTTTTT. Its translation: CASSAIRGSREKLFF. Combining the CDR3 with reference TRBV11-2 and TRBJ1-4 gives the whole variable domain EAGVAQSPRYKIIEKRQSVAFWCNPISGHATLYWYQQILGQGPKLLIQFQNNGVVDDSQLPKDRFSAERLKGVDSTLKIQPAKLEDSAVYLCASSAIRGSREKLFFGSGTQLSVL.

The chain employs TRBV9 and TRBJ2-7; TRBD1 matches at 8 bases. This CDR3 region has 15 residues. The germline gives CDR1 SGDLS, CDR2 YYNGEE. J lost 0 bases, V lost 4 bases, and 6 bases had no gene match. CDR3 loop: CASSLETGDSYEQYF. In DNA form, the CDR3 reads TGTGCCAGCAGCTTAGAGACAGGGGACTCCTACGAGCAGTACTTC.

The chain combines TRBV30 with TRBJ2-1; 8 nucleotides match TRBD2. This CDR3 has 15 residues. Germline assignment: CDR1 GTSNPN and CDR2 SVGIG (reference sequence). Trimming took 2 bases from V and 6 from J; bases not matched to a gene: 9. CDR3 amino acids: CAWSHGRGPSNEQFF. The CDR3 DNA follows: TGTGCCTGGAGTCACGGGAGGGGACCTAGCAATGAGCAGTTCTTC.

This rearrangement joins TRBV4-3 to TRBJ1-5; D is ambiguous. Between the trimmed V and J ends, which lost 0 bases and 8 bases, there was a span of 11 bases. The CDR3 runs to 14 residues. Germline CDR1 reads LGHNA; CDR2 reads YSLEER. The CDR3 is CASSQDVRSKPQHF. For the CDR3, the DNA is TGCGCCAGCAGCCAAGATGTAAGGTCCAAGCCCCAGCATTTT.

CDR3 sequence: CASSQAGTYNEQFF. For the CDR3, the DNA is TGCGCCAGCAGCCAAGCCGGAACCTACAATGAGCAGTTCTTC. The chain has TRBV4-3 and TRBJ2-1; D remains ambiguous. Per germline, CDR1 LGHNA and CDR2 YSLEER. The CDR3 sequence is 14 residues long. Trimming removed 1 base from V and 2 bases from J, with 6 bases in between.

This sequence joins TRBV5-1 and TRBJ1-1; 9 nucleotides line up with TRBD1. The CDR3 contains 16 residues. The ends lost 4 bases at V and 7 bases at J; junction bases unmatched: 14. The germline gives CDR1 SGHRS, CDR2 YFSETQ. The CDR3 nucleotides are TGCGCCAGCAGCCCGTGGACAGGGGCTACGGCAAATGAAGCTTTCTTT. Protein sequence: CASSPWTGATANEAFF.

V gene TRBV6-5 combines with J gene TRBJ1-1; D gene ambiguous. The CDR3 totals 13 residues. Germline values: CDR1 MNHEY, CDR2 SVGAGI. Trimming removed 2 bases at V and 0 bases at J, with 4 bases between. The CDR3 reads CASSYVVNTEAFF. CDR3 DNA sequence: TGTGCCAGCAGTTACGTCGTGAACACTGAAGCTTTCTTT.

The rearrangement joins TRBV27 to TRBJ1-1, with a weak D call TRBD1 (6 bases). In germline, CDR1 is MNHEY, CDR2 SMNVEV (reference sequence). V dropped 0 bases and J dropped 10 bases, with 18 bases sitting between them. The CDR3 sequence is 15 residues long. CDR3 sequence reads: CASSLSIGLQGGAFF. CDR3 nucleotide sequence: TGTGCCAGCAGTTTATCGATAGGCCTACAGGGAGGAGCTTTCTTT.

The gene calls are TRBV15 and TRBJ1-1, with TRBD1 as a possible D gene (5 bases). The length of the CDR3 is 16 residues. Between the trimmed V and J ends, which lost 4 bases and 3 bases, there was a span of 18 bases. Germline V gene lookup returns CDR1 LNHNV and CDR2 YYDKDF (reference sequence). The DNA of the CDR3 is TGTGCCACCAGCACCCTGGAGGGAGCGGGGGACACTGAAGCTTTCTTT. Encoded protein: CATSTLEGAGDTEAFF.

The chain couples TRBV18 to TRBJ1-3; D is ambiguous. Between the trimmed V and J ends, which lost 0 bases and 0 bases, there was a span of 15 bases. This CDR3 has 18 amino acids. Germline loops: CDR1 KGHSH, CDR2 LQKENI. CDR3 residues: CASSPPVGKALSGNTIYF. The CDR3 DNA reads TGTGCCAGCTCACCACCGGTAGGGAAGGCCCTCTCTGGAAACACCATATATTTT.

The chain links TRBV5-4 to TRBJ2-7; TRBD1 or TRBD2 may be the D gene (5 bases each). Per germline, CDR1 SGHNT and CDR2 YYREEE (reference sequence). V lost 0 bases and J lost 5, with 9 bases in between. This CDR3 contains 13 residues. CDR3 in amino acids: CASSLAGGNEQYF. CDR3 coding DNA: TGTGCCAGCAGCTTGGCTGGGGGAAACGAGCAGTACTTC.

As to this clone: Other DNA sequences in this sample translate to the same CDR3. The chain is built from TRBV7-6 and TRBJ1-4; D gene ambiguous. This CDR3 contains 12 residues. Germline V gene data show CDR1 as SGHVS and CDR2 as FNYEAQ. V shed 2 bases and J shed 7 bases, with 5 bases lying between them. In DNA, the CDR3 is TGTGCCAGCAGCTTAAGAGGTGAAAAACTGTTTTTT. Protein product: CASSLRGEKLFF. Combining the CDR3 with reference TRBV7-6 and TRBJ1-4 gives the whole variable domain GAGVSQSPRYKVTKRGQDVALRCDPISGHVSLYWYRQALGQGPEFLTYFNYEAQQDKSGLPNDRFSAERPEGSISTLTIQRTEQRDSAMYRCASSLRGEKLFFGSGTQLSVL.

V gene TRBV29-1 combines with J gene TRBJ2-7; 13 bases map to TRBD2. This CDR3 has 16 residues. Per the germline V gene, CDR1 is SQVTM and CDR2 is ANQGSEA. V lost 6 bases to trimming and J lost 0 bases; unmatched junction nucleotides: 8. The CDR3 here is CSVVRLAGGISYEQYF. The CDR3 coding sequence is TGCAGCGTCGTGAGACTAGCGGGAGGCATCTCCTACGAGCAGTACTTC.

The rearrangement joins TRBV7-9 to TRBJ2-1, with 9 positions matching TRBD2. V gave up 6 bases and J gave up 8 bases; unmatched junction bases: 14. This CDR3 is built from 16 residues. Germline CDR1 SEHNR, CDR2 FQNEAQ (reference sequence). CDR3 DNA: TGTGCCAGCAGACCGGGACTAGCCACCCTTGTGGATGAGCAGTTCTTC. Encoded protein: CASRPGLATLVDEQFF.

The V call is TRBV19, the J call TRBJ2-1; D remains ambiguous. V was cut by 3 bases and J by 4 bases, with 10 bases left in between. The CDR3 has 14 residues. Looked up from germline, CDR1 is LNHDA and CDR2 is SQIVND (reference sequence). For the CDR3, the DNA is TGTGCCAGTAGTATGAGGATCCAATACAATGAGCAGTTCTTC. It encodes CASSMRIQYNEQFF.

The V gene is TRBV5-8, the J gene TRBJ2-7, with D possibly being TRBD2 (6 bases). Trimming left V 2 bases short and J 3 bases short, with 15 bases between. The V gene's germline CDR1 is SGHTS and CDR2 YDEGEE. The CDR3 has 15 residues. In DNA form, the CDR3 reads TGTGCCAGCAGCTTTTGGGCTAGCGTAAGCTACGAGCAGTACTTC. Translation: CASSFWASVSYEQYF.

The chain has TRBV25-1 and TRBJ2-5; 8 nucleotides align to TRBD2. The germline CDR1 and CDR2 sequences are MGHDK and SYGVNS. This CDR3 has 17 amino acids. Trimming took 1 base from V and 4 from J; bases not matched to a gene: 11. CDR3 sequence reads: CASSESIGTRFSETQYF. The DNA for the CDR3 is TGTGCCAGCAGTGAATCGATCGGGACTAGGTTTTCAGAGACCCAGTACTTC.

The chain has TRBV13 and TRBJ1-2, with TRBD1 matching over 8 bases. The CDR3 consists of 13 residues. V lost 2 bases, J lost 7 bases, and 3 bases stayed unmatched. CDR1 is PRHDT, CDR2 FYEKMQ, per germline (reference sequence). The CDR3 here is CASSLQGAGGYTF. As DNA, the CDR3 is TGTGCCAGCAGCTTACAGGGGGCGGGTGGCTACACCTTC.

The chain has TRBV7-9 and TRBJ1-2; D unresolved. The CDR3 is made up of 14 amino acids. The V gene's germline CDR1 is SEHNR and CDR2 FQNEAQ (reference sequence). V was clipped by 5 bases and J by 2 bases, with 12 bases between them. The chain's CDR3 is CASSPLYPNYGYTF. The CDR3 nucleotides read TGTGCCAGCAGCCCCCTGTATCCCAACTATGGCTACACCTTC. Full variable domain (rest looked up from reference TRBV7-9 and TRBJ1-2): DTGVSQNPRHKITKRGQNVTFRCDPISEHNRLYWYRQTLGQGPEFLTYFQNEAQLEKSRLLSDRFSAERPKGSFSTLEIQRTEQGDSAMYLCASSPLYPNYGYTFGSGTRLTVV.

The V call is TRBV24-1, the J call TRBJ1-4; unclear D gene. The CDR3 length is 15 residues. Trimming removed 2 bases at V and 5 bases at J, with 11 bases between. Germline V lookup: CDR1 KGHDR, CDR2 SFDVKD. The CDR3 DNA is TGTGCCACCAGTGATTCCAGGCTACTCAATGAAAAACTGTTTTTT. Translating gives CATSDSRLLNEKLFF.

This clone has just one count. The rearrangement joins TRBV7-2 to TRBJ2-5; 8 bases align to TRBD2. This CDR3 comprises 12 residues. CDR1 is SGHTA and CDR2 is FQGNSA in the germline V gene. After removal of 5 bases from V and 5 bases from J, the junction contained 1 base not matched to a gene. The CDR3 sequence: CASSPSGETQYF. CDR3 coding DNA: TGTGCCAGCAGCCCTAGCGGGGAGACCCAGTACTTC.

This clone was picked up one time. This chain connects TRBV7-8 to TRBJ1-2; TRBD1 matches 7 bases. CDR3 size: 15 residues. Germline-derived CDR1 and CDR2 are SGHVS and FQNEAQ. V dropped 3 bases and J dropped 2; count of bases not matched to a gene: 6. Here the CDR3 DNA reads TGTGCCAGCAGCTTCCCTGACAGGGCGAACTATGGCTACACCTTC. As protein: CASSFPDRANYGYTF.